A selection of T cell receptor beta chains follows, all from one sample in a study of blood T cell repertoires in COVID-19. Clones were sequenced by immunoSEQ multiplex PCR, and TCRdb holds only the in-frame ones, with some missing. The repertoire holds about 400,000 clones, approximately 88% seen once, with roughly 1.2% in the top ten. The specimen was peripheral blood. These TCRs come from a man aged 40-49 years with acute or convalescent COVID-19. Both conserved end residues are part of each CDR3. The D gene is left open where the match is weak. Clone size is stated in some rows and not others, as once, few, many or a class when expanded.

DNA	CDR3	V	J	D	size
TGTGCCAGCAGCTGGACAGGGGAGGGTATTTATGGCTACACCTTC	CASSWTGEGIYGYTF	TRBV11-2	TRBJ1-2	TRBD1	-
TGTGCCAGCATCCTGGGGACAGGGGATTCACCCCTCCACTTT	CASILGTGDSPLHF	TRBV5-8	TRBJ1-6	TRBD1	-
TGTGCCAGCAGCGGGGGGGGAGGCGTTAATTCACCCCTCCACTTT	CASSGGGGVNSPLHF	TRBV9	TRBJ1-6	-	-
TGTGCCAGTGGGACAGGGATAGGCACTGAAGCTTTCTTT	CASGTGIGTEAFF	TRBV28	TRBJ1-1	TRBD1	-
TGTGCCAGCAACCCTGGGTGGGACAGGTCCTATGGCTACACCTTC	CASNPGWDRSYGYTF	TRBV7-2	TRBJ1-2	TRBD1	-
TGTGCCAGCAGGGAGACAGGGCCTACCGGGGTCTACGAGCAGTACTTC	CASRETGPTGVYEQYF	TRBV2	TRBJ2-7	TRBD1	-
TGTGCCAGCAGTTTTTTGACTAGCGGGGATTACTTC	CASSFLTSGDYF	TRBV2	TRBJ2-7	TRBD2	-
TGCGCCAGCAGCCAAGGCGCATCACCCCTCCACTTT	CASSQGASPLHF	TRBV4-1	TRBJ1-6	-	-
TGTGCCATCAGGGGTCCCGGACAGGTCGGGGACGAGCAGTACTTC	CAIRGPGQVGDEQYF	TRBV10-3	TRBJ2-7	TRBD1	-
TGTGCCAGCAGCTTACTAGCGGCAGCCTCCTACAATGAGCAGTTCTTC	CASSLLAAASYNEQFF	TRBV5-5	TRBJ2-1	TRBD2	-
TGTGCCAGCAGTGAAGCAGGAAGGGGAAGCTCCTACGAGCAGTACTTC	CASSEAGRGSSYEQYF	TRBV2	TRBJ2-7	-	-
TGTGCCACCCGGGGGGGGAAAAGCAATCAGCCCCAGCATTTT	CATRGGKSNQPQHF	TRBV6-4	TRBJ1-5	-	-
TGTGCCAGCATTGCACAGCGGGGCACTGAAGCTTTCTTT	CASIAQRGTEAFF	TRBV2	TRBJ1-1	-	few
TGTGCCAGCAGGCGAACAGGGAAATTCTATGAAAAACTGTTTTTT	CASRRTGKFYEKLFF	TRBV28	TRBJ1-4	-	-
TGTGCCAGTAGTACCTCAGGGGGCTGGGGTGAAAAACTGTTTTTT	CASSTSGGWGEKLFF	TRBV19	TRBJ1-4	TRBD1	once
TGTGCCAGCCGACAGGGGGCGAACACTGAAGCTTTCTTT	CASRQGANTEAFF	TRBV18	TRBJ1-1	TRBD1	-
TGCGCCAGCAGCTTGGGGGCAGGGGGATTTTACTGGGACACCTTC	CASSLGAGGFYWDTF	TRBV5-1	TRBJ1-2	TRBD1	once
TGTGCCAGCAGATCGTCCCGGGACAGGGGGACCAACACTGAAGCTTTCTTT	CASRSSRDRGTNTEAFF	TRBV7-9	TRBJ1-1	TRBD1	-
TGTGCCATCAGTGAGTCCGAGGGACAGGGGGCGCGCACTGAAGCTTTCTTT	CAISESEGQGARTEAFF	TRBV10-3	TRBJ1-1	TRBD1	once
TGTGCCAGCAGTCCACCCCCCCGGGACACTGAAGCTTTCTTT	CASSPPPRDTEAFF	TRBV28	TRBJ1-1	-	-
TGTGCCAGCAGTGAATCGGCGGGTAACCAAGAGACCCAGTACTTC	CASSESAGNQETQYF	TRBV6-1	TRBJ2-5	-	-
TGTGCCAGCATAGAGGGGGTGTCAGATACGCAGTATTTT	CASIEGVSDTQYF	TRBV2	TRBJ2-3	-	-
TGCGCCAGCAGCTCGATAGGGACTAGCGGGACTGGCTACTACGAGCAGTACTTC	CASSSIGTSGTGYYEQYF	TRBV5-1	TRBJ2-7	TRBD2	once
TGTGCCAGCAGCTTAAGGGGTACCATGAACACTGAAGCTTTCTTT	CASSLRGTMNTEAFF	TRBV7-2	TRBJ1-1	-	-
TGTGCCAGCGGATCTTACGGGACTAACTACAATGAGCAGTTCTTC	CASGSYGTNYNEQFF	TRBV5-6	TRBJ2-1	TRBD2	once
TGTGCCAGTAGTATAGTACGGGACACGAACGATGAGCAGTTCTTC	CASSIVRDTNDEQFF	TRBV19	TRBJ2-1	-	-
TGTGCCAGCAGCTTAGCTAGCGGGGCACTAGAGACCCAGTACTTC	CASSLASGALETQYF	TRBV7-9	TRBJ2-5	TRBD2	-
TGTGCCAGCAGTTGGGGACAGGGCTACACCGGGGAGCTGTTTTTT	CASSWGQGYTGELFF	TRBV27	TRBJ2-2	TRBD1	-
TGTGCCAGCAGCGTCTCAACCTGGCCGTCCATATATTTT	CASSVSTWPSIYF	TRBV7-9	TRBJ1-3	-	few
TGCGCCAGCAGCTTGATGATCCAGGGGGCTGAGTCACCCCTCCACTTT	CASSLMIQGAESPLHF	TRBV5-1	TRBJ1-6	TRBD1	-
TGTGCCATCTCCCCTAGCGGGGGGGACCAAGAGACCCAGTACTTC	CAISPSGGDQETQYF	TRBV10-3	TRBJ2-5	TRBD2	-
TGCAGCGTTGGGACAGGGAGCAATCAGCCCCAGCATTTT	CSVGTGSNQPQHF	TRBV29-1	TRBJ1-5	TRBD1	few
TGTGCCAGCAACAAGAGACAGGCCCCTGATACCTACGAGCAGTACTTC	CASNKRQAPDTYEQYF	TRBV7-9	TRBJ2-7	-	-
TGTGCCAGCAGCTTGCAGGGCGGCTTTACAGATACGCAGTATTTT	CASSLQGGFTDTQYF	TRBV5-4	TRBJ2-3	-	-
TGTGCCAGCAGATGGGGGGGGCAGACAGAGAACTCCTACGAGCAGTACTTC	CASRWGGQTENSYEQYF	TRBV21-1	TRBJ2-7	-	-
TGTGCCAGCAGGGGGGACAGGGAGGTGAACGGGGAGCTGTTTTTT	CASRGDREVNGELFF	TRBV2	TRBJ2-2	TRBD1	-
TGTGCCAGCAGCGTGTCGGGACAGGAAAATCAGCCCCAGCATTTT	CASSVSGQENQPQHF	TRBV11-2	TRBJ1-5	TRBD1	-
TGCGCCAGCAGCTTGGGGTCACTTGGACAGGGACTGAACACTGAAGCTTTCTTT	CASSLGSLGQGLNTEAFF	TRBV5-1	TRBJ1-1	TRBD1	once
TGTGCCAGCAGTTTGAGGGGAGGGGCCTACGAGCAGTACTTC	CASSLRGGAYEQYF	TRBV28	TRBJ2-7	TRBD2	once
TGTGCCAGCAGGGAACTAGCGGGGGGCTACAATGAGCAGTTCTTC	CASRELAGGYNEQFF	TRBV2	TRBJ2-1	TRBD2	-
TGTGCCTGGAGTTATGGGGGGTTAGACCAGCCCCAGCATTTT	CAWSYGGLDQPQHF	TRBV30	TRBJ1-5	-	few
TGTGCCAGCAGCTTAGTCGGCTCGGGGGTTACTGAAGCTTTCTTT	CASSLVGSGVTEAFF	TRBV7-2	TRBJ1-1	-	-
TGTGCCAGCAGAGGACAGGTAACGGGCAATCAGCCCCAGCATTTT	CASRGQVTGNQPQHF	TRBV6-5	TRBJ1-5	TRBD1	-
TGTGCCAGCAGCTTAACAGGGGGAAGGTTCGCCGGGGAGCTGTTTTTT	CASSLTGGRFAGELFF	TRBV5-5	TRBJ2-2	TRBD1	-
TGTGCCAGCAGCCACGACAGGGGGCACTACTATGGCTACACCTTC	CASSHDRGHYYGYTF	TRBV7-9	TRBJ1-2	TRBD1	-